Below are 14 T cell receptor beta chains sequenced from a single sample in a study of blood T cell repertoires in COVID-19. Using immunoSEQ multiplex PCR, the repertoire was profiled, and TCRdb retains in-frame clones only, with some absent. The table records roughly 300,000 clones, less than 85% of them present only once. Sequencing input: peripheral blood. The source of these receptors is a human donor with COVID-19, enrolled during active disease. The donor label of this sample is uncertain.

This chain links TRBV28 with TRBJ2-5; D remains ambiguous. V was shortened by 6 bases and J by 5 bases, with 13 bases between the two germline ends. This CDR3 contains 13 residues. Germline V CDR1 and CDR2: MDHEN, SYDVKM. CDR3 amino acids: CASRPTAGETQYF. As DNA, the CDR3 is TGTGCCAGCAGGCCCACGGCAGGTGAGACCCAGTACTTC.

The chain employs TRBV7-2 and TRBJ1-1, with 7 bases aligning to TRBD1. CDR3 length equals 13 residues. The germline gives CDR1 SGHTA, CDR2 FQGNSA. J lost 4 bases, V lost 8 bases, and 7 bases had no gene match. CDR3 amino acids: CASLRGTATEAFF. DNA of the CDR3: TGTGCCAGCCTTCGGGGGACAGCCACTGAAGCTTTCTTT.

The J gene is TRBJ2-1, the V gene TRBV9; 12 bases align to TRBD2. Per the germline V gene, CDR1 is SGDLS and CDR2 is YYNGEE. The junction had 8 bases not matched to a gene; V was cut back by 4 bases and J by 6 bases. The CDR3 runs to 16 residues. The CDR3 nucleotides read TGTGCCAGCAGCACCCTAGCGGGAGGGCCGGGCAATGAGCAGTTCTTC. As protein: CASSTLAGGPGNEQFF.

The chain has TRBV11-2 and TRBJ1-3; no reliable D call. Trimming removed 3 bases at V and 0 bases at J, with 9 bases between. This CDR3 has 15 amino acids. Germline CDR1 and CDR2: SGHAT and FQNNGV. CDR3 sequence reads: CASSLETVSGNTIYF. CDR3 in DNA: TGTGCCAGCAGCTTGGAGACGGTCTCTGGAAACACCATATATTTT.

For the CDR3, the DNA is TGTGCCAGCAGCTTGGACACTGGATTCCACACTGAAGCTTTCTTT. Protein sequence: CASSLDTGFHTEAFF. The V gene is TRBV11-3, the J gene TRBJ1-1; tentatively, D is TRBD1 (5 bases). Germline V lookup: CDR1 SGHNT, CDR2 YENEEA. The CDR3 runs 15 residues. V was clipped by 3 bases and J by 3 bases, with 14 bases between them.

The chain couples TRBV3-1 (or the pseudogene TRBV3-2) to TRBJ1-2; D ambiguous. The CDR3 totals 12 residues. Germline values: CDR1 LGHDT, CDR2 YNNKEL (reference sequence). Trimming removed 5 bases at V and 2 bases at J, with 6 bases between. This CDR3 is CASSWANYGYTF. The CDR3 DNA reads as TGTGCCAGCAGCTGGGCAAACTATGGCTACACCTTC.

This clone was detected a few times. This rearrangement joins TRBV18 to TRBJ1-6; no clear D gene. The CDR3 spans 17 residues. V shed 3 bases and J shed 0 bases, with 12 bases lying between them. Germline assignment: CDR1 KGHSH and CDR2 LQKENI. The chain's CDR3 is CASSPKQLSSYNSPLHF. The CDR3 DNA follows: TGTGCCAGCTCACCGAAACAGTTGAGCTCCTATAATTCACCCCTCCACTTT.

The rearrangement joins TRBV6-1 to TRBJ2-1; possible D gene TRBD2, 6 bases. V was shortened by 0 bases and J by 0 bases, with 6 bases between the two germline ends. Germline CDR1 and CDR2: MNHNS and SASEGT. The CDR3 runs 15 residues. This chain's CDR3 is CASSEAGGSYNEQFF. The DNA of the CDR3 is TGTGCCAGCAGTGAAGCGGGAGGCTCCTACAATGAGCAGTTCTTC.

This chain links TRBV6-5 with TRBJ2-5; TRBD1 might be the D (5 bases). Germline loops: CDR1 MNHEY, CDR2 SVGAGI. Trimming removed 2 bases from V and 3 bases from J, with 13 bases in between. The CDR3 covers 15 residues. The CDR3 DNA follows: TGTGCCAGCAGTTACGGTCCGGGCAGGGAAGAGACCCAGTACTTC. It yields the protein CASSYGPGREETQYF.

The chain has TRBV4-3 and TRBJ2-2, with 10 bases identical to TRBD2. CDR3 length: 16 residues. The V gene's germline CDR1 is LGHNA and CDR2 YSLEER. Losses at the gene ends were 0 bases for V and 4 bases for J; bases not matched to a gene: 2. The CDR3 sequence is CASSQDLAGATGELFF. In DNA form, the CDR3 reads TGCGCCAGCAGCCAAGATCTAGCGGGGGCCACCGGGGAGCTGTTTTTT.

This sequence joins TRBV7-3 and TRBJ2-1; D perhaps matches TRBD2 (5 bases). V lost 0 bases to trimming and J lost 7 bases, with 10 bases between them. The CDR3 contains 14 residues. The V gene's germline CDR1 is SGHTA and CDR2 FQGTGA. DNA of the CDR3: TGTGCCAGCAGCTTAACGGTAGCGTCGAATGAGCAGTTCTTC. It specifies CASSLTVASNEQFF. The variable domain in full, completed from reference TRBV7-3 and TRBJ2-1, reads GAGVSQTPSNKVTEKGKYVELRCDPISGHTALYWYRQSLGQGPEFLIYFQGTGAADDSGLPNDRFFAVRPEGSVSTLKIQRTERGDSAVYLCASSLTVASNEQFFGPGTRLTVL.

V gene TRBV24-1 combines with J gene TRBJ2-1; 9 bases are shared with TRBD1. This CDR3 has 15 residues. Germline V gene data show CDR1 as KGHDR and CDR2 as SFDVKD. V was clipped by 0 bases and J by 7 bases; unmatched bases: 3. The CDR3 DNA follows: TGTGCCACCAGTGATTTGGTGGGACAGGGAAATGAGCAGTTCTTC. This sequence encodes CATSDLVGQGNEQFF.

V is TRBV15 and J is TRBJ1-2, with 11 bases identical to TRBD1. From germline, CDR1 is LNHNV and CDR2 YYDKDF (reference sequence). This CDR3 has 14 residues. With V trimmed by 4 bases and J by 7 bases, 5 bases remained unmatched. The CDR3 loop reads CATSTLDRGLGYTF. The CDR3 DNA is TGTGCCACCAGCACCCTGGACAGGGGGCTTGGCTACACCTTC. The complete variable domain, with remaining parts taken from reference TRBV15 and TRBJ1-2, reads DAMVIQNPRYQVTQFGKPVTLSCSQTLNHNVMYWYQQKSSQAPKLLFHYYDKDFNNEADTPDNFQSRRPNTSFCFLDIRSPGLGDTAMYLCATSTLDRGLGYTFGSGTRLTVV.

J is TRBJ1-2 and V is TRBV5-1, with TRBD1 matching 9 bases. The CDR3 runs 15 residues. Germline CDR1 is SGHRS and CDR2 is YFSETQ. The V segment lost 1 base and the J segment 2 bases; nucleotides outside the gene matches: 3. CDR3 residues: CASSLRTGVNYGYTF. CDR3 DNA sequence: TGCGCCAGCAGCTTGAGGACAGGGGTAAACTATGGCTACACCTTC.